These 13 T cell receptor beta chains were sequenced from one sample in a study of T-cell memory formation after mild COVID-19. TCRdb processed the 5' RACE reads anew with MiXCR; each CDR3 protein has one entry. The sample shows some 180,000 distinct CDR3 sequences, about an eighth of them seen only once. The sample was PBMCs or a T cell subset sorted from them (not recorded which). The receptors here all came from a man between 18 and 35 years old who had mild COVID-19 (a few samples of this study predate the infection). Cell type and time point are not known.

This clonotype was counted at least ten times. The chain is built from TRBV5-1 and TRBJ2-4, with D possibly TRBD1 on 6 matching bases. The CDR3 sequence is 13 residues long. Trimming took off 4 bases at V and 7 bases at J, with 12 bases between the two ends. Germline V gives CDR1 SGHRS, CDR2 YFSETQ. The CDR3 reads CASSNWQGNIQYF. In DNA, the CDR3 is TGCGCCAGCAGCAATTGGCAGGGGAACATTCAGTACTTC.

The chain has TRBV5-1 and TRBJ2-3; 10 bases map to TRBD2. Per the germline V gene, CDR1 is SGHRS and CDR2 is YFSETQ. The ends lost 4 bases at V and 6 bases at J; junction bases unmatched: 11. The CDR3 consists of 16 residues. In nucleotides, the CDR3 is TGCGCCAGCAGCCCCCGGGCGGCTAGCGGGGGTGATACGCAGTATTTT. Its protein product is CASSPRAASGGDTQYF.

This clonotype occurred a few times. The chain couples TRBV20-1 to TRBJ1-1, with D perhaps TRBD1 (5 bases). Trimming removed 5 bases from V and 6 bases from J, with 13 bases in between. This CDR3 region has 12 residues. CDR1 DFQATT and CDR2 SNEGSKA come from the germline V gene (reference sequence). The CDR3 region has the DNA TGCAGTGCTTTTAACCAGGGTCCTGAAGCTTTCTTT. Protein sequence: CSAFNQGPEAFF.

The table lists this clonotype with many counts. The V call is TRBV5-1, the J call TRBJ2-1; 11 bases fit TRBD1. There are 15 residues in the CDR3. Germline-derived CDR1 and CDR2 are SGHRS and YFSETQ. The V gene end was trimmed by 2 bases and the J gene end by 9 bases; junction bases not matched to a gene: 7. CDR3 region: CASSLGQGAYSEQFF. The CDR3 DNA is TGCGCCAGCAGCTTAGGACAGGGGGCGTATAGTGAGCAGTTCTTC.

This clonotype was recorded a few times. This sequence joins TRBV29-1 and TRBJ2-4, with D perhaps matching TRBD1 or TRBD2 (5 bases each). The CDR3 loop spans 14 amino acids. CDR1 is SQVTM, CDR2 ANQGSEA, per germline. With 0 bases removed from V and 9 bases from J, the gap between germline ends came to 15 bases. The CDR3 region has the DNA TGCAGCGTTGAAGATCGCCAGGGTGCGGGCATTCAGTACTTC. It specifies CSVEDRQGAGIQYF.

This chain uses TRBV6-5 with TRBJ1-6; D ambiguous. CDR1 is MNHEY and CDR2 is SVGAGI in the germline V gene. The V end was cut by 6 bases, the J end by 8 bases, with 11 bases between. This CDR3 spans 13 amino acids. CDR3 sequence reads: CASRWNGDSPLHF. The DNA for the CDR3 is TGTGCCAGCAGGTGGAACGGAGATTCACCCCTCCACTTT.

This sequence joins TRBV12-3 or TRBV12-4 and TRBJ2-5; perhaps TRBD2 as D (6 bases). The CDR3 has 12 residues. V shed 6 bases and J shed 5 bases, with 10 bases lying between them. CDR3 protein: CASRGGGETQYF. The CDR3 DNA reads TGTGCCAGCAGGGGTGGGGGGGAGACCCAGTACTTC.

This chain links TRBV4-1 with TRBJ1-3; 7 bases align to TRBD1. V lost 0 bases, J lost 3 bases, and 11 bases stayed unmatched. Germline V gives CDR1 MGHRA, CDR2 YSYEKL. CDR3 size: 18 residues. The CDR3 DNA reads TGCGCCAGCAGCCAAGAAGTGAGGCAGGGGGGGATTGGAAACACCATATATTTT. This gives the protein CASSQEVRQGGIGNTIYF.

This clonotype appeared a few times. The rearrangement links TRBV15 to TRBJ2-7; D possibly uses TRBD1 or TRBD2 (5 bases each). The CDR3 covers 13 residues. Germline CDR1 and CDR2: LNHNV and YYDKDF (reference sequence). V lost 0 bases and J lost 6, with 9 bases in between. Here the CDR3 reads CATSRDPGREQYV. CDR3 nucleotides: TGTGCCACCAGCAGAGATCCGGGGCGCGAGCAGTACGTC.

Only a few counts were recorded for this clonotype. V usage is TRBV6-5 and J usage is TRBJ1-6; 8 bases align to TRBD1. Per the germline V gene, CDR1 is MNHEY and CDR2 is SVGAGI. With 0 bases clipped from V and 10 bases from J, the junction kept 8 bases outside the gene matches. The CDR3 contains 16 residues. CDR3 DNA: TGTGCCAGCAGTTACTCACCCAGGGGGCAAGGATCACCCCTCCACTTT. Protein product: CASSYSPRGQGSPLHF.

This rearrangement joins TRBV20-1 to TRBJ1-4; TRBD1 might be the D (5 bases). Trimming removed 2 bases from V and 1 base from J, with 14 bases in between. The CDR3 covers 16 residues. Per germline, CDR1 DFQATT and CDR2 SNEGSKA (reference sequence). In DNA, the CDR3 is TGCAGTGCTAGATGGGCCTCGGGGGGAACTAATGAAAAACTGTTTTTT. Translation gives CSARWASGGTNEKLFF.

CDR3: CASSLVWQVLGTEAFF. DNA for the CDR3: TGTGCCAGCAGCTTAGTCTGGCAGGTCCTCGGGACTGAAGCTTTCTTT. This chain links TRBV7-2 with TRBJ1-1; D ambiguous. With 1 base removed from V and 5 bases from J, the gap between germline ends came to 17 bases. This CDR3 comprises 16 residues. Germline V gives CDR1 SGHTA, CDR2 FQGNSA. The entire variable domain, with the rest obtained from reference TRBV7-2 and TRBJ1-1, is as follows: GAGVSQSPSNKVTEKGKDVELRCDPISGHTALYWYRQSLGQGLEFLIYFQGNSAPDKSGLPSDRFSAERTGGSVSTLTIQRTQQEDSAVYLCASSLVWQVLGTEAFFGQGTRLTVV.

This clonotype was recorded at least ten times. The CDR3 coding sequence is TGTGCCAGCAGCAGGACAGGCGGGAGCAATCAGCCCCAGCATTTT. It translates to CASSRTGGSNQPQHF. The chain employs TRBV6-1 and TRBJ1-5; 7 nucleotides align to TRBD1. The CDR3 has 15 amino acids. Germline assignment: CDR1 MNHNS and CDR2 SASEGT. V lost 6 bases, J lost 1 base, and 6 bases stayed unmatched.